One sample yielded the 3 T cell receptor beta chains listed below, sequenced in a study of tumor-infiltrating lymphocytes in primary liver carcinoma. Priming with a constant-region primer yielded TCR beta cDNA from 400 to 500 ng total RNA. Three-round nested multiplex PCR performed with slightly modified ARM-PCR produced the TCR beta libraries. TRBV1-TRBV30 forward primers and a C-beta reverse primer were used in the first two PCR rounds, which each ran for around 11 cycles. TCRdb reprocessed the multiplex PCR reads via MiXCR and lists one record per CDR3 protein. The table includes about 200,000 distinct CDR3 sequences, less than 75% detected once. In addition to blood RNA drawn from unsorted whole blood, germline DNA was extracted. The sample taken for sequencing was peripheral blood. These receptor sequences come from a woman aged 60-70 years with primary liver carcinoma and hepatitis B virus infection.

The gene calls are TRBV28 and TRBJ2-7, with D possibly TRBD2 on 6 matching bases. The CDR3 runs 15 residues. Trimming removed 11 bases at V and 2 bases at J, with 22 bases between. The germline gives CDR1 MDHEN, CDR2 SYDVKM. The DNA of the CDR3 is TGTGCCGTCTCCGGGACTCGCCGTAGGGCCTACGAGCAGTACTTC. The encoded protein is CAVSGTRRRAYEQYF.

Points on this clonotype: This may come from a read error, since a much larger clone is one base off. The rearrangement links TRBV6-6 to TRBJ2-1; possibly TRBD2 for D (5 bases). The V gene's germline CDR1 is MNHNY and CDR2 SVGAGI (reference sequence). The CDR3 spans 14 residues. Here the CDR3 DNA reads TGTGTCAGCAGTCCTGACTATTATGACAATGAGCAGTTCTTC. Its translation is CVSSPDYYDNEQFF.

Concerning this clonotype: A read error may produce the germline difference seen at one junction end. The chain is built from TRBV4-2 and TRBJ2-1; D tentatively fits TRBD1 or TRBD2 (5 bases each). Germline V gives CDR1 LGHNA, CDR2 YNFKEQ. The CDR3 is 16 amino acids. CDR3 nucleotides: TGTGTCAGCAGCCAAGATCTCGGGGCAGTCTACGATGAGCAGTTCTTC. It translates to CVSSQDLGAVYDEQFF.